Below are 21 T cell receptor beta chains sequenced from a single sample in a study of cytomegalovirus exposure and HLA in healthy donors. The PCR contained 60 Vbeta and 13 Jbeta primers. Profiling relied on immunoSEQ multiplex PCR, and the TCRdb table lists in-frame clones only, not all of them. This sample has 150,000 to 180,000 clones, with about 68% found just once. Sequencing input: PBMCs. The source of these receptors is a man between 18 and 35 years old in good health and CMV-seronegative.

The chain carries TRBV10-1 and TRBJ2-1; 8 bases are shared with TRBD2. V was clipped by 2 bases and J by 6 bases; unmatched bases: 3. The CDR3 loop spans 14 amino acids. The germline gives CDR1 WNHNN, CDR2 SYGVQD (reference sequence). CDR3 bases: TGCGCCAGCAGTGAGACTAGCGGAGCCAATGAGCAGTTCTTC. Protein product: CASSETSGANEQFF.

This chain uses TRBV11-2 with TRBJ1-5; D gene ambiguous. Germline CDR1 SGHAT, CDR2 FQNNGV. The CDR3 runs 13 residues. V lost 1 base to trimming and J lost 6 bases, with 7 bases between them. CDR3 DNA: TGTGCCAGCAGCTTAGCCGGAGGTCAGCCCCAGCATTTT. It encodes CASSLAGGQPQHF.

This clone was picked up a small number of times. V usage is TRBV27 and J usage is TRBJ2-2; 7 bases fit TRBD2. The V gene's germline CDR1 is MNHEY and CDR2 SMNVEV (reference sequence). The CDR3 totals 19 residues. V gave up 6 bases and J gave up 0 bases; unmatched junction bases: 16. This CDR3 reads CASSPEPSSSGSNTGELFF. The CDR3 DNA reads as TGTGCCAGCAGCCCCGAGCCCTCTTCTAGCGGTTCGAACACCGGGGAGCTGTTTTTT.

The chain joins TRBV28 to TRBJ1-2; D unresolved. This CDR3 contains 13 residues. Germline CDR1 and CDR2: MDHEN and SYDVKM. The V end lost 3 bases, the J end lost 8 bases, and 13 bases lay between the germline ends. CDR3 protein: CASSFNWERGYTF. In nucleotides, the CDR3 is TGTGCCAGCAGTTTCAACTGGGAGCGGGGCTACACCTTC.

The chain carries TRBV28 and TRBJ2-3, with D unresolved. V lost 3 bases and J 6 bases, leaving 4 bases between the germline ends. The CDR3 contains 11 residues. Germline-derived CDR1 and CDR2 are MDHEN and SYDVKM. The CDR3 spells CASSFRDTQYF. The CDR3 nucleotides are TGTGCCAGCAGTTTCAGGGATACGCAGTATTTT.

The rearrangement uses TRBV4-1 and TRBJ2-1; D gene unclear. Germline CDR1 and CDR2: MGHRA and YSYEKL. Trimming cost V 1 base and J 3 bases, with 10 bases left between them. The CDR3 is 15 amino acids. The CDR3 sequence: CASSQAPIGYNEQFF. Here the CDR3 DNA reads TGCGCCAGCAGCCAAGCCCCAATCGGCTACAATGAGCAGTTCTTC.

This clone appeared once. The chain has TRBV9 and TRBJ2-1, with 7 bases identical to TRBD2. Trimming at V came to 4 bases and at J to 2 bases, leaving 6 bases not matched to a gene. Germline assignment: CDR1 SGDLS and CDR2 YYNGEE. This CDR3 has 15 amino acids. CDR3: CASSPWGGTYNEQFF. For the CDR3, the DNA is TGTGCCAGCAGCCCCTGGGGGGGGACCTACAATGAGCAGTTCTTC. The entire variable domain, with the rest obtained from reference TRBV9 and TRBJ2-1, is as follows: DSGVTQTPKHLITATGQRVTLRCSPRSGDLSVYWYQQSLDQGLQFLIQYYNGEERAKGNILERFSAQQFPDLHSELNLSSLELGDSALYFCASSPWGGTYNEQFFGPGTRLTVL.

CDR3: CASRGLAGADNEQFF. Written as DNA, the CDR3 is TGCGCCAGCAGGGGACTAGCGGGAGCTGACAATGAGCAGTTCTTC. The chain has TRBV10-2 and TRBJ2-1, with 14 bases that match TRBD2. CDR3 length: 15 residues. Germline CDR1 is WSHSY and CDR2 is SAAADI. Trimming at V came to 6 bases and at J to 5 bases, leaving 3 bases not matched to a gene.

The chain has TRBV27 and TRBJ1-1; tentative D call: TRBD1 (5 bases). This CDR3 has 15 amino acids. Germline CDR1 reads MNHEY; CDR2 reads SMNVEV (reference sequence). Trimming stripped 7 bases from V and 1 base from J, with 16 bases between. CDR3 sequence reads: CASTLGGGANTEAFF. The CDR3 nucleotides are TGTGCCAGCACCCTCGGGGGAGGGGCGAACACTGAAGCTTTCTTT.

CDR3 coding DNA: TGTGCCAGCTCACCTCGATCGGTAGCGGGAAATGAGCAGTTCTTC. Protein product: CASSPRSVAGNEQFF. The V gene is TRBV18, the J gene TRBJ2-1; 8 bases align to TRBD2. The CDR3 loop spans 15 amino acids. The V segment lost 3 bases and the J segment 7 bases; nucleotides outside the gene matches: 8. Germline V gene data show CDR1 as KGHSH and CDR2 as LQKENI.

This clone has a single count. The chain recombines TRBV2 with TRBJ2-1; D is unclear. This CDR3 has 14 amino acids. Trimming left V 8 bases short and J 4 bases short, with 15 bases between. Per germline, CDR1 SNHLY and CDR2 FYNNEI. Written as DNA, the CDR3 is TGTGCCAGCGCTACTGGGTCGACTTACAATGAGCAGTTCTTC. It is translated as CASATGSTYNEQFF. Full variable domain (outside the CDR3, taken from reference TRBV2 and TRBJ2-1): EPEVTQTPSHQVTQMGQEVILRCVPISNHLYFYWYRQILGQKVEFLVSFYNNEISEKSEIFDDQFSVERPDGSNFTLKIRSTKLEDSAMYFCASATGSTYNEQFFGPGTRLTVL.

A few counts support this clone. The gene calls are TRBV28 and TRBJ2-2; TRBD2 matches at 9 bases. Looked up from germline, CDR1 is MDHEN and CDR2 is SYDVKM. This CDR3 has 14 residues. V lost 10 bases and J lost 7; bases outside the gene matches: 10. The CDR3 nucleotides are TGTGCCACCGATGCTAGCGGGAAGGTCGGGGAGCTGTTTTTT. Its protein is CATDASGKVGELFF.

This clone was detected a few times. The chain employs TRBV9 and TRBJ2-5, with TRBD2 identical over 12 bases. The end of the DNA is better explained by TRBJ2-7, so the J call may be wrong. Germline V gene sequence: CDR1 SGDLS, CDR2 YYNGEE. This CDR3 has 15 residues. The CDR3 sequence is CASSDGTSGPYEQYF. The DNA of the CDR3 is TGTGCCAGCAGCGACGGGACTAGCGGGCCCTACGAGCAGTACTTC.

The CDR3 here is CASSYIAGTYEQYF. The CDR3 DNA sequence: TGTGCCAGCAGTTACATCGCAGGAACCTACGAGCAGTACTTC. The chain uses TRBV6-5 and TRBJ2-7; D unclear. The CDR3 is made up of 14 amino acids. V was clipped by 2 bases and J by 2 bases, with 10 bases between them. CDR1 is MNHEY, CDR2 SVGAGI, per germline.

This chain connects TRBV5-1 to TRBJ1-1; D possibly corresponds to TRBD1 (6 bases). Germline V gene sequence: CDR1 SGHRS, CDR2 YFSETQ. Trimming cost V 7 bases and J 7 bases, with 11 bases left between them. The CDR3 consists of 11 residues. The chain's CDR3 is CASRDIDEAFF. The CDR3 DNA is TGCGCCAGCCGGGACATTGATGAAGCTTTCTTT.

In this sample, this clone turned up a few times. The chain couples TRBV30 to TRBJ2-5; 12 nucleotides align to TRBD2. Germline CDR1 and CDR2: GTSNPN and SVGIG (reference sequence). This CDR3 has 15 amino acids. Losses at the gene ends were 5 bases for V and 3 bases for J; bases not matched to a gene: 7. CDR3 region: CAWCPRLAGEETQYF. The CDR3 region has the DNA TGTGCCTGGTGCCCCCGACTAGCGGGAGAAGAGACCCAGTACTTC. Together with reference TRBV30 and TRBJ2-5, the CDR3 gives the full variable domain: SQTIHQWPATLVQPVGSPLSLECTVEGTSNPNLYWYRQAAGRGLQLLFYSVGIGQISSEVPQNLSASRPQDRQFILSSKKLLLSDSGFYLCAWCPRLAGEETQYFGPGTRLLVL.

The chain employs TRBV2 and TRBJ2-2, with 16 bases aligning to TRBD2. The CDR3 spans 19 residues. V lost 4 bases to trimming and J lost 3 bases; unmatched junction nucleotides: 8. Germline CDR1 and CDR2: SNHLY and FYNNEI. In nucleotides, the CDR3 is TGTGCCAGCAGTGCCGGGGGACTAGCGGGAGGGGGGGACACCGGGGAGCTGTTTTTT. Translation: CASSAGGLAGGGDTGELFF. The complete variable domain, with remaining parts taken from reference TRBV2 and TRBJ2-2, reads EPEVTQTPSHQVTQMGQEVILRCVPISNHLYFYWYRQILGQKVEFLVSFYNNEISEKSEIFDDQFSVERPDGSNFTLKIRSTKLEDSAMYFCASSAGGLAGGGDTGELFFGEGSRLTVL.

This clone was recorded a few times. The chain links TRBV15 to TRBJ1-4; D is undetermined. This CDR3 is built from 15 residues. Germline V gene sequence: CDR1 LNHNV, CDR2 YYDKDF (reference sequence). Trimming removed 3 bases from V and 8 bases from J, with 16 bases in between. Written as DNA, the CDR3 is TGTGCCACCAGCAGGGACCAGTCGGCGGGCGAAAAACTGTTTTTT. Its translation: CATSRDQSAGEKLFF.

This clone was seen more than once but under ten times. This chain links TRBV4-1 with TRBJ2-2; TRBD1 matches 7 bases. CDR1 MGHRA and CDR2 YSYEKL come from the germline V gene. V shed 4 bases, J shed 0 bases, and the junction held 8 bases outside the gene matches. The CDR3 runs 17 residues. The CDR3 reads CASSRAPGTANTGELFF. In nucleotides, the CDR3 is TGCGCCAGCAGCCGAGCCCCCGGGACAGCGAACACCGGGGAGCTGTTTTTT.

This CDR3 reads CASSVGVDYNEQFF. CDR3 nucleotides: TGTGCCAGCAGCGTAGGCGTCGACTACAATGAGCAGTTCTTC. V and J are TRBV9 and TRBJ2-1; D is unresolved. V lost 0 bases to trimming and J lost 3 bases, with 7 bases between them. CDR3 length equals 14 residues. CDR1 and CDR2 from the germline V gene are SGDLS and YYNGEE.

The V and J genes are TRBV9 and TRBJ2-2; possibly TRBD2 for D (6 bases). Germline V gene lookup returns CDR1 SGDLS and CDR2 YYNGEE. Trimming pared 0 bases from V and 5 bases from J, leaving 23 bases between. The CDR3 is 19 amino acids. The CDR3 loop is CASSVGGVRAPGGTGELFF. The DNA of the CDR3 is TGTGCCAGCAGCGTAGGCGGGGTGAGGGCTCCCGGGGGTACCGGGGAGCTGTTTTTT.